The text below deals with one T cell receptor (beta chain). Its antigen remains unidentified. The data belong to a study of shared clonotypes between healthy human individuals. All donors were healthy HIV-negative adults lacking recent acute infections or vaccinations. Partitioning of CD4+ cells yielded a CD45RA+ naive subset and a CD45RA-negative memory subset. Only in-frame clones appear in the TCRdb table, and some are missing; sequencing was by immunoSEQ multiplex PCR. The profile shows about 1 million clones, around 76% of them singletons. CDR1 ENHRY and CDR2 SYGVKD come from the germline V gene. Trimming shortened V by 4 bases and J by 2 bases, and 9 bases separated the two germline ends. The CDR3 spans 13 residues. Notes on the study in general: Relative to memory subsets, naive subsets generally showed larger estimated richness. Non-shared clonotypes had lower generation probabilities than clonotypes shared by all four sorted-subset donors.

This TCR was recovered from a man between 18 and 29 years old in good health. This rearrangement joins TRBV10-3 to TRBJ2-7; D is unresolved. The specimen sequenced was memory CD4+ T cells sorted from blood. Noted subset: CD45RA-negative fraction. This CDR3 reads CAISVDSAYEQYF. The DNA for the CDR3 is TGTGCCATCAGTGTAGACTCCGCCTACGAGCAGTACTTC.